This T cell receptor beta chain was captured in a study of post-analysis software for immune sequencing data. About the study: In terms of disease course, relapsing-remitting, secondary progressive and progressive-relapsing multiple sclerosis were included. Overall study results and limits: TRBV5-6, TRBV5-1 and TRBV20-1 belonged to a set of five TRBV segments that were more frequent in patients than controls. Normalized Chao1 diversity was significantly reduced in patients versus controls.

As regards this clonotype: Its antigen is as yet unknown.

Unique molecular identifiers were present in the TCR beta cDNA libraries. Some 500,000 cDNA molecules were recovered from an input of 1 to 10 million T cells. One entry per CDR3 protein results from TCRdb running MiXCR on the PCR reads. The data contain hundreds of thousands of distinct CDR3 sequences, 30% of them singletons. Germline-derived CDR1 and CDR2 are KGHDR and SFDVKD. The CDR3 runs to 14 residues. Deletions cut 3 bases from V and 3 bases from J, with 9 bases between. The chain combines TRBV24-1 with TRBJ2-3; TRBD1 or TRBD2 may be the D gene (5 bases each). The sequenced sample was blood. The sequence was collected from a girl aged 5 to 17 with multiple sclerosis. This CDR3 reads CATSDLEGTDTQYF. CDR3 nucleotide sequence: TGTGCCACCAGTGATCTTGAGGGGACAGATACGCAGTATTTT.